These 14 T cell receptor beta chains were all obtained from the same sample, sequenced in a study of blood T cell repertoires in COVID-19 (TCRdb year 2020). Library generation was performed with the immunoSEQ multiplex PCR assay. Entries here come from immuneACCESS through TCRdb and include only in-frame sequences with V and J called. Some clones fail to appear in such tables; in the studies checked, an unresolved V gene covers under half of the shortfall, and the cause of the remainder is unknown. In all, the sample holds 150,000 to 200,000 clones, and 80% to 90% of those were seen once. About 9.3% of the sample goes to the ten largest clones. Material for sequencing was peripheral blood. These TCRs come from a woman in her 70s with COVID-19, enrolled during active disease.

The sample holds one count of this clone. The chain joins TRBV10-3 to TRBJ1-1; D may be TRBD1 (5 bases). CDR3 length: 13 amino acids. The ends were cut back, 7 bases at V and 10 bases at J, with 19 bases in the middle. Germline loops: CDR1 ENHRY, CDR2 SYGVKD. In nucleotides, the CDR3 is TGTGCCATCATGGTGGAGGGGAGTTCTGTAGCTTTCTTT. The encoded protein is CAIMVEGSSVAFF.

The chain carries TRBV7-9 and TRBJ2-7; 8 bases are a match to TRBD1. The CDR3 runs 14 residues. The V segment lost 3 bases and the J segment 1 base; nucleotides outside the gene matches: 2. The germline V gene encodes CDR1 SEHNR and CDR2 FQNEAQ (reference sequence). CDR3 in amino acids: CASSFGTGSYEQYF. CDR3 coding DNA: TGTGCCAGCAGCTTCGGGACAGGTTCCTACGAGCAGTACTTC. The full variable domain, in which reference TRBV7-9 and TRBJ2-7 provide the parts outside the CDR3, is DTGVSQNPRHKITKRGQNVTFRCDPISEHNRLYWYRQTLGQGPEFLTYFQNEAQLEKSRLLSDRFSAERPKGSFSTLEIQRTEQGDSAMYLCASSFGTGSYEQYFGPGTRLTVT.

CDR3 sequence (DNA): TGTGCCAGTCGCCCCGACTTCTCAACAACTAATGAAAAACTGTTTTTT. Encoded protein: CASRPDFSTTNEKLFF. V and J are TRBV19 and TRBJ1-4; D gene unclear. Trimming shortened V by 8 bases and J by 0 bases, and 16 bases separated the two germline ends. The length of the CDR3 is 16 residues. Germline V lookup: CDR1 LNHDA, CDR2 SQIVND (reference sequence).

The chain uses TRBV30 and TRBJ1-1, with 7 bases that match TRBD1. CDR3 length: 16 residues. V trimming: 3 bases; J trimming: 5 bases; junction bases outside the gene matches: 15. Germline V gives CDR1 GTSNPN, CDR2 SVGIG (reference sequence). The CDR3 loop is CAWRDPRQGKGTEAFF. As DNA, the CDR3 is TGTGCCTGGAGAGACCCCCGACAGGGAAAAGGAACTGAAGCTTTCTTT. Combining the CDR3 with reference TRBV30 and TRBJ1-1 gives the whole variable domain SQTIHQWPATLVQPVGSPLSLECTVEGTSNPNLYWYRQAAGRGLQLLFYSVGIGQISSEVPQNLSASRPQDRQFILSSKKLLLSDSGFYLCAWRDPRQGKGTEAFFGQGTRLTVV.

J is TRBJ2-2 and V is TRBV7-6; 11 bases are shared with TRBD2. The length of the CDR3 is 20 residues. Germline-derived CDR1 and CDR2 are SGHVS and FNYEAQ. V trimming: 1 base; J trimming: 0 bases; junction bases outside the gene matches: 10. The DNA for the CDR3 is TGTGCCAGCAGCTTAGTGGGGAGACTAGCGGGGACCGCGAACACCGGGGAGCTGTTTTTT. It codes for CASSLVGRLAGTANTGELFF.

The chain carries TRBV15 and TRBJ1-5, with D possibly being TRBD1 (5 bases). Trimming took 8 bases from V and 7 from J, leaving 24 bases between them. The CDR3 loop spans 16 amino acids. CDR1 and CDR2 (germline): LNHNV, YYDKDF (reference sequence). CDR3 sequence reads: CATVRLPGPGGQPQHF. The CDR3 DNA is TGTGCCACCGTGAGATTACCGGGCCCCGGGGGGCAGCCCCAGCATTTT.

The chain is built from TRBV9 and TRBJ2-3, with TRBD1 identical over 8 bases. From germline, CDR1 is SGDLS and CDR2 YYNGEE. The junction had 15 bases not matched to a gene; V was cut back by 3 bases and J by 6 bases. The CDR3 sequence is 17 residues long. The CDR3: CASSAQMTGAAGDTQYF. CDR3 DNA sequence: TGTGCCAGCAGCGCCCAAATGACAGGGGCCGCGGGGGATACGCAGTATTTT.

The rearrangement uses TRBV10-1 and TRBJ1-2; tentatively, D is TRBD1 (6 bases). This CDR3 is 14 amino acids long. The V end was cut by 3 bases, the J end by 4 bases, with 12 bases between. Germline V gene sequence: CDR1 WNHNN, CDR2 SYGVQD (reference sequence). The CDR3: CASSERGGAYGYTF. The CDR3 nucleotides are TGCGCCAGCAGTGAAAGGGGGGGGGCCTATGGCTACACCTTC.

This clone was observed a single time. This sequence joins TRBV19 and TRBJ1-4, with 8 bases that match TRBD1. The germline CDR1 and CDR2 sequences are LNHDA and SQIVND (reference sequence). The CDR3 is 14 amino acids. Trimming at V came to 7 bases and at J to 5 bases, leaving 6 bases not matched to a gene. Here the CDR3 DNA reads TGTGCCAGTAATTCCAGGGGGCGGAATGAAAAACTGTTTTTT. Translating gives CASNSRGRNEKLFF.

The V call is TRBV30, the J call TRBJ2-5, with 11 bases lining up with TRBD2. The V gene end was trimmed by 5 bases and the J gene end by 14 bases; junction bases not matched to a gene: 13. Germline V gives CDR1 GTSNPN, CDR2 SVGIG (reference sequence). The CDR3 spans 13 residues. The CDR3 coding sequence is TGTGCCTGGGTGGGCTCGGGACTAGCGGAAAATTACTTC. Protein product: CAWVGSGLAENYF.

The rearrangement joins TRBV7-8 to TRBJ2-6, with D possibly matching TRBD1 (5 bases). The CDR3 covers 16 residues. Germline CDR1 reads SGHVS; CDR2 reads FQNEAQ. The V end lost 0 bases, the J end lost 4 bases, and 10 bases lay between the germline ends. The CDR3 DNA follows: TGTGCCAGCAGCTTAGCGTCAGGGTACGGGGCCAACGTCCTGACTTTC. This translates into CASSLASGYGANVLTF.

The gene calls are TRBV7-2 and TRBJ1-2; maybe TRBD1 (6 bases). Trimming removed 1 base from V and 0 bases from J, with 15 bases in between. The length of the CDR3 is 17 residues. Germline assignment: CDR1 SGHTA and CDR2 FQGNSA. CDR3 loop: CASSLEDRIQSNYGYTF. The CDR3 DNA follows: TGTGCCAGCAGCTTAGAAGACAGGATTCAATCTAACTATGGCTACACCTTC.

The chain employs TRBV7-2 and TRBJ1-5; 8 bases map to TRBD1. The J segment lost 2 bases and the V segment lost 5 bases, leaving 5 bases of the junction unmatched. This CDR3 is 15 amino acids long. Germline-derived CDR1 and CDR2 are SGHTA and FQGNSA. As DNA, the CDR3 is TGTGCCAGCAGCCCCCCGGGACAGGGCAATCAGCCCCAGCATTTT. Protein: CASSPPGQGNQPQHF.

This clone was seen a single time. The chain is built from TRBV12-5 and TRBJ1-2; tentatively, D is TRBD1 (5 bases). V lost 0 bases and J 4 bases, leaving 15 bases between the germline ends. CDR3 length: 16 amino acids. Germline CDR1 and CDR2: LGHNT and FRNRAP. Here the CDR3 DNA reads TGTGCTAGTGGTTTGGTAGGAGGAGGGACGGGCTATGGCTACACCTTC. Translated: CASGLVGGGTGYGYTF.